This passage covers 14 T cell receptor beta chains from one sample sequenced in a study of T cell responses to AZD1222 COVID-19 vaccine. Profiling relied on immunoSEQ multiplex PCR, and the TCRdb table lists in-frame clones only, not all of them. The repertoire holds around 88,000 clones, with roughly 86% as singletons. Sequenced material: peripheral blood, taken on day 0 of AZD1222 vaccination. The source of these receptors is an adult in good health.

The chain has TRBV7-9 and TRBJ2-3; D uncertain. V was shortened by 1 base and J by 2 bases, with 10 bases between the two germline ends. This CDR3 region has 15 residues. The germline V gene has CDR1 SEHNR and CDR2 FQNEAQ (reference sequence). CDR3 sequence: CASSLDLDLTDTQYF. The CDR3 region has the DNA TGTGCCAGCAGCTTAGATCTGGACCTCACAGATACGCAGTATTTT.

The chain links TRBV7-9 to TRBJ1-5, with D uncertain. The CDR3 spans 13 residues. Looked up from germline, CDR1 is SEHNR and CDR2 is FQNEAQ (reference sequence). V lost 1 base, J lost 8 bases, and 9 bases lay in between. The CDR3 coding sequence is TGTGCCAGCAGCTTAGGAAGGGTAGAGCCCCAGCATTTT. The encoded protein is CASSLGRVEPQHF.

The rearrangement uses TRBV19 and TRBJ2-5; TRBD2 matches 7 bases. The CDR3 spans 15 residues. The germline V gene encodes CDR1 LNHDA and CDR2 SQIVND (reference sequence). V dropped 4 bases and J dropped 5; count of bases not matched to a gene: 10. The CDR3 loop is CASSNPPPGGETQYF. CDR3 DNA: TGTGCCAGTAGTAATCCCCCACCCGGGGGGGAGACCCAGTACTTC.

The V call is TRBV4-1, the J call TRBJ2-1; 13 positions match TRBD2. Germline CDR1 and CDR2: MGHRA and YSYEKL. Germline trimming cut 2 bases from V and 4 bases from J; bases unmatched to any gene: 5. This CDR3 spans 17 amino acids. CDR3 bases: TGCGCCAGCAGCCAACTGAGGACTAGCGGGAGATACAATGAGCAGTTCTTC. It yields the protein CASSQLRTSGRYNEQFF.

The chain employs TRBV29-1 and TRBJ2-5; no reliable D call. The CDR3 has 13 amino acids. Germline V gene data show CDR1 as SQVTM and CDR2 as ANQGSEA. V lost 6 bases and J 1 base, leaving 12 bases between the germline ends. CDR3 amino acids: CSVADGVQETQYF. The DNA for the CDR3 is TGCAGCGTCGCCGATGGGGTCCAAGAGACCCAGTACTTC.

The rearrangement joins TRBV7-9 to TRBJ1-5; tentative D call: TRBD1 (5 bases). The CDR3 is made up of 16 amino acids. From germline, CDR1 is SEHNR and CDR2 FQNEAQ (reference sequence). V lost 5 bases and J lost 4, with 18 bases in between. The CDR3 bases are TGTGCCAGCAGCCGCGCGTCAGGGAATCCAAATCAGCCCCAGCATTTT. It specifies CASSRASGNPNQPQHF.

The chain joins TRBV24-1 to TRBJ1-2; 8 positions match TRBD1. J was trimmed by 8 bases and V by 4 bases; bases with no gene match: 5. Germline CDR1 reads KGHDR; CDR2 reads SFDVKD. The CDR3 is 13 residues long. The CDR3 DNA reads TGTGCCACCAGTGACGAGGACAGGGTCGGCTACACCTTC. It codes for CATSDEDRVGYTF.

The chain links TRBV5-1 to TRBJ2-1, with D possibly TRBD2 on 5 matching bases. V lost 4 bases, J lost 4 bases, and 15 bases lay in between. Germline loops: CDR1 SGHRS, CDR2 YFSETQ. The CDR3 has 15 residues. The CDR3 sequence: CASSVGSSLYNEQFF. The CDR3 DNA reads TGCGCCAGCAGCGTCGGGTCTAGCCTTTACAATGAGCAGTTCTTC.

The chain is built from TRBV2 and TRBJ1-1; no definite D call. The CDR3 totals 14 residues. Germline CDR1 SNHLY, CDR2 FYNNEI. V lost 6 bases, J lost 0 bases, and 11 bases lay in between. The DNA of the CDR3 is TGTGCCAGCAGGAGCCAGTCTATGAACACTGAAGCTTTCTTT. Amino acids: CASRSQSMNTEAFF.

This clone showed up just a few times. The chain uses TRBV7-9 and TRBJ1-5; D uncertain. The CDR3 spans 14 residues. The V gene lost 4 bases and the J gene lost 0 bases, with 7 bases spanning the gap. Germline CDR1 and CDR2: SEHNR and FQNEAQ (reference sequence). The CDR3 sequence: CASSSGRSNQPQHF. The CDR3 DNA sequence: TGTGCCAGCAGCTCCGGGCGTAGCAATCAGCCCCAGCATTTT.

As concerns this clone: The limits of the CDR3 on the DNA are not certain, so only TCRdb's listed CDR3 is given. CDR3 residues: CASSLFWRGSHTGELFF. The chain carries TRBV28 and TRBJ2-2; the table calls TRBD2, which could not be checked here. Germline V CDR1 and CDR2: MDHEN, SYDVKM. The CDR3 is 17 amino acids in total, end residues counted.

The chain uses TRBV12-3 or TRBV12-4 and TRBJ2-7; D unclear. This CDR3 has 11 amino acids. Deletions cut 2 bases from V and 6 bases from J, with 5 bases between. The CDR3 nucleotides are TGTGCCAGCAGTTTAAGGGTCGAGCAGTACTTC. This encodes CASSLRVEQYF.

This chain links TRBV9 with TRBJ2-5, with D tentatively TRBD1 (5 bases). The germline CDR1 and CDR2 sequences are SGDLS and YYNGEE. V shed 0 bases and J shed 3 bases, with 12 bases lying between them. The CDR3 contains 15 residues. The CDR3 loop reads CASSVEGRRKETQYF. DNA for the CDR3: TGTGCCAGCAGCGTAGAGGGGCGGCGGAAAGAGACCCAGTACTTC. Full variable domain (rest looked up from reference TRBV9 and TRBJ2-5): DSGVTQTPKHLITATGQRVTLRCSPRSGDLSVYWYQQSLDQGLQFLIQYYNGEERAKGNILERFSAQQFPDLHSELNLSSLELGDSALYFCASSVEGRRKETQYFGPGTRLLVL.

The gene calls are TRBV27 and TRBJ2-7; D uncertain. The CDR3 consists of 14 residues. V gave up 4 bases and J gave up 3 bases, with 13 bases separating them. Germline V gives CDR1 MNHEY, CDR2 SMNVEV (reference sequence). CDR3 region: CASSSLGLRYEQYF. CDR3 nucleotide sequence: TGTGCCAGCAGTTCTTTGGGCCTCCGCTACGAGCAGTACTTC.